This T cell receptor (beta chain) was documented in a study of CD8 T cells in Susac syndrome. An amount of RNA that ranged from about 0.45 to 1 ug was reverse transcribed with random hexamers. TCR beta CDR3 was amplified by immunoSEQ multiplex PCR. This amplification extended across 54 Vbeta and 13 Jbeta segments. TCRdb redid the calling of the immunoSEQ multiplex PCR reads with MiXCR, one entry per CDR3 protein. The sample shows 160,000 or so distinct CDR3 sequences, 94% of them seen only once. This CDR3 has 17 amino acids. From germline, CDR1 is SEHNR and CDR2 FQNEAQ (reference sequence). Trimming stripped 1 base from V and 5 bases from J, with 19 bases between.

Input material: CD4+ T cells from PBMCs. The sequence came from a human donor with Susac syndrome. The genes are TRBV7-9 and TRBJ2-3, with D possibly TRBD2 on 6 matching bases. The CDR3 DNA sequence: TGTGCCAGCAGCTTAGACCAATCGGCGGGGCCCAGAGATACGCAGTATTTT. It is translated as CASSLDQSAGPRDTQYF.